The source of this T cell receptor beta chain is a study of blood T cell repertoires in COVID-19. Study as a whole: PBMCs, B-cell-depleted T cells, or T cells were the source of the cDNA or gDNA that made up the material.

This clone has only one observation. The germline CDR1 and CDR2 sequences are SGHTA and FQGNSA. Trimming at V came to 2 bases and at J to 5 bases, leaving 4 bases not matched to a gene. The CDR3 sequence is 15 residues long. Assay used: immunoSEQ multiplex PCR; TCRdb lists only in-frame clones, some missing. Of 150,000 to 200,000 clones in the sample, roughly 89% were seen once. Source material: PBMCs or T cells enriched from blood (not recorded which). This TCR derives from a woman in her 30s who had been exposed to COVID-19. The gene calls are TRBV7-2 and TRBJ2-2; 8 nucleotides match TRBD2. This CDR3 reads CASSLPRGGTGELFF. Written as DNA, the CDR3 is TGTGCCAGCAGCTTACCCCGGGGGGGAACCGGGGAGCTGTTTTTT.